This passage covers 10 T cell receptor beta chains from one sample sequenced in a study of cytotoxic CD8 clonotypes in ibrutinib-treated CLL. Generated by immunoSEQ multiplex PCR, the TCRdb table keeps only in-frame clones and is missing some. Among 200,000 to 250,000 clones listed, 75% to 85% were seen once. Sequenced here: PBMCs, sampled after 12 months of ibrutinib treatment. These TCRs come from a human donor with chronic lymphocytic leukemia.

This sequence joins TRBV27 and TRBJ2-7, with D maybe TRBD1 (6 bases). CDR1 and CDR2 (germline): MNHEY, SMNVEV (reference sequence). This CDR3 comprises 14 residues. V was trimmed by 4 bases and J by 2 bases, leaving 12 bases between them. Written as DNA, the CDR3 is TGTGCCAGCAGTTCGTCGGACAGTCCCTACGAGCAGTACTTC. Amino acids: CASSSSDSPYEQYF.

The chain combines TRBV10-2 with TRBJ1-5, with D possibly TRBD1 on 6 matching bases. The CDR3 is made up of 15 amino acids. Per germline, CDR1 WSHSY and CDR2 SAAADI. The V end lost 3 bases, the J end lost 1 base, and 10 bases lay between the germline ends. The CDR3, as DNA: TGCGCCAGCAGTGATTCCAGGGGAAGCAATCAGCCCCAGCATTTT. Protein product: CASSDSRGSNQPQHF.

The chain is built from TRBV28 and TRBJ2-7; D perhaps matches TRBD2 (6 bases). In germline, CDR1 is MDHEN, CDR2 SYDVKM. Trimming removed 5 bases from V and 1 base from J, with 12 bases in between. The CDR3 loop spans 14 amino acids. In DNA form, the CDR3 reads TGTGCCAGCAGTCCCGGGGGACGGTCCTACGAGCAGTACTTC. It is translated as CASSPGGRSYEQYF.

The V gene is TRBV11-2, the J gene TRBJ2-7; a possible D gene is TRBD1 (6 bases). With 1 base removed from V and 3 bases from J, the gap between germline ends came to 10 bases. The germline CDR1 and CDR2 sequences are SGHAT and FQNNGV. This CDR3 region has 14 residues. Written as DNA, the CDR3 is TGTGCCAGCAGCTTAGGGCTGGACAGCTACGAGCAGTACTTC. This sequence encodes CASSLGLDSYEQYF.

The chain couples TRBV27 to TRBJ1-2; 9 positions match TRBD1. Losses at the gene ends were 7 bases for V and 7 bases for J; bases not matched to a gene: 10. CDR3 length equals 14 residues. Germline V gives CDR1 MNHEY, CDR2 SMNVEV (reference sequence). The CDR3 DNA follows: TGTGCCAGCAACACCGGGACAGGGCCGGGTGGCTACACCTTC. The encoded protein is CASNTGTGPGGYTF.

Only one count was recorded for this clone. CDR3 amino acids: CAISEPSTEQYF. DNA for the CDR3: TGTGCCATCAGTGAGCCCTCCACCGAGCAGTACTTC. The chain uses TRBV10-3 and TRBJ2-7; D call uncertain. Between the trimmed V and J ends, which lost 2 bases and 6 bases, there was a span of 8 bases. This CDR3 has 12 residues. Germline CDR1 reads ENHRY; CDR2 reads SYGVKD.

The V gene is TRBV6-1, the J gene TRBJ2-5; no definite D call. Germline V gene sequence: CDR1 MNHNS, CDR2 SASEGT. V shed 2 bases and J shed 5 bases, with 21 bases lying between them. The CDR3 is 17 amino acids. Here the CDR3 reads CASSEWVGTTPGETQYF. CDR3 bases: TGTGCCAGCAGTGAATGGGTCGGCACCACCCCCGGCGAGACCCAGTACTTC.

The chain uses TRBV5-1 and TRBJ1-4; 9 nucleotides line up with TRBD1. This CDR3 spans 17 amino acids. The germline CDR1 and CDR2 sequences are SGHRS and YFSETQ. V was clipped by 1 base and J by 4 bases; unmatched bases: 8. The CDR3 sequence is CASSLWSVGQGNEKLFF. CDR3 DNA sequence: TGCGCCAGCAGCTTGTGGTCTGTGGGACAGGGTAATGAAAAACTGTTTTTT.

The count of this clone is one. This chain uses TRBV27 with TRBJ2-7, with D uncertain. Germline lookup yields CDR1 MNHEY and CDR2 SMNVEV (reference sequence). The ends were cut back, 0 bases at V and 3 bases at J, with 9 bases in the middle. CDR3 size: 14 residues. The CDR3 nucleotides read TGTGCCAGCAGTTTATCCGGCCCCCTCTACGAGCAGTACTTC. Translated, it gives CASSLSGPLYEQYF.

V and J are TRBV7-8 and TRBJ2-5, with 8 bases lining up with TRBD2. Losses at the gene ends were 5 bases for V and 2 bases for J; bases not matched to a gene: 7. CDR1 SGHVS and CDR2 FQNEAQ come from the germline V gene. The CDR3 runs to 15 residues. The CDR3, as DNA: TGTGCCAGCAGCCCCGTAGCGGGGCCACAAGAGACCCAGTACTTC. This encodes CASSPVAGPQETQYF. The entire variable domain, with the rest obtained from reference TRBV7-8 and TRBJ2-5, is as follows: GAGVSQSPRYKVAKRGQDVALRCDPISGHVSLFWYQQALGQGPEFLTYFQNEAQLDKSGLPSDRFFAERPEGSVSTLKIQRTQQEDSAVYLCASSPVAGPQETQYFGPGTRLLVL.